Below, one T cell receptor (beta chain) is given with its context. The data are from a study of cytotoxic CD8 clonotypes in ibrutinib-treated CLL. Study details: For this cohort, patients were some eleven relapsed/refractory and around 16 treatment-naive, while 17 were IGHV unmutated.

Clones were read by immunoSEQ multiplex PCR, and TCRdb kept only the in-frame ones, dropping some. Counted here are fewer than 400,000 clones, roughly 70% occurring once; the ten biggest clones make up just under 6.5%. V lost 3 bases, J lost 5 bases, and 4 bases stayed unmatched. CDR3 length equals 15 residues. Germline CDR1 is KGHSH and CDR2 is LQKENI. Source: PBMCs, taken after 36 months of ibrutinib treatment. The rearrangement links TRBV18 to TRBJ2-5; 12 nucleotides agree with TRBD1. The TCR originated in a human donor with chronic lymphocytic leukemia. CDR3 coding DNA: TGTGCCAGCTCACCCGGGACAGGGGGCCGGGAGACCCAGTACTTC. Its protein product is CASSPGTGGRETQYF.